The 26 T cell receptor beta chains in this list originate from one sample, sequenced in a study of blood T cell repertoires in COVID-19. Libraries were prepared by immunoSEQ multiplex PCR; TCRdb keeps only in-frame clonotypes and omits some of them. The sample consists of 250,000 to 350,000 clones, 83% of them appearing once. Input material: peripheral blood. The receptors were gathered from a woman aged 45-65 years with acute or convalescent COVID-19.

The CDR3 DNA reads TGTGCCAGCAGCTCGACAGAAATGAAGGAAAAACTGTTTTTT. Encoded protein: CASSSTEMKEKLFF. The chain employs TRBV5-4 and TRBJ1-4, with TRBD1 as a possible D gene (5 bases). This CDR3 is built from 14 residues. Germline CDR1 SGHNT, CDR2 YYREEE (reference sequence). Trimming left V 3 bases short and J 8 bases short, with 14 bases between.

The J gene is TRBJ2-2, the V gene TRBV11-3, with D possibly matching TRBD1 (6 bases). Germline V lookup: CDR1 SGHNT, CDR2 YENEEA. The CDR3 spans 16 residues. Deletions cut 4 bases from V and 2 bases from J, with 14 bases between. CDR3 in amino acids: CASSSLTGSNTGELFF. The CDR3 DNA is TGTGCCAGCAGCTCCTTGACAGGTTCAAACACCGGGGAGCTGTTTTTT. Full variable domain (rest looked up from reference TRBV11-3 and TRBJ2-2): EAGVVQSPRYKIIEKKQPVAFWCNPISGHNTLYWYLQNLGQGPELLIRYENEEAVDDSQLPKDRFSAERLKGVDSTLKIQPAELGDSAVYLCASSSLTGSNTGELFFGEGSRLTVL.

The chain is built from TRBV4-2 and TRBJ1-1; TRBD1 matches 7 bases. The CDR3 is 16 residues long. V was clipped by 3 bases and J by 7 bases; unmatched bases: 14. Per germline, CDR1 LGHNA and CDR2 YNFKEQ. Here the CDR3 DNA reads TGTGCCAGCAGCCAGTTCAAACAGGGGTATGGGAATGAAGCTTTCTTT. Encoded protein: CASSQFKQGYGNEAFF.

Points on this clone: The sample holds other DNA sequences that translate to the same CDR3. The chain employs TRBV6-5 and TRBJ1-1; no firm D call. Germline V gene lookup returns CDR1 MNHEY and CDR2 SVGAGI. The CDR3 contains 14 residues. Trimming removed 6 bases at V and 0 bases at J, with 11 bases between. The CDR3 loop is CASSRGQMNTEAFF. CDR3 DNA: TGTGCCAGCAGCAGAGGGCAGATGAACACTGAAGCTTTCTTT.

The chain uses TRBV7-3 and TRBJ2-1; 8 nucleotides align to TRBD2. The CDR3 covers 16 residues. V was pared by 4 bases and J by 0 bases, with 5 bases of the junction left unmatched. CDR1 SGHTA and CDR2 FQGTGA come from the germline V gene. This chain's CDR3 is CASSSASGSSYNEQFF. CDR3 sequence (DNA): TGTGCCAGCAGCTCTGCAAGCGGGAGCTCCTACAATGAGCAGTTCTTC.

V and J are TRBV3-1 (or the pseudogene TRBV3-2) and TRBJ2-2; unclear D gene. The CDR3 runs 14 residues. From germline, CDR1 is LGHDT and CDR2 YNNKEL (reference sequence). The germline V and J ends were trimmed by 1 base and 7 bases, with 10 bases remaining between them. CDR3 coding DNA: TGTGCCAGCAGCCAAGTCTATAATGACGGGGAGCTGTTTTTT. Its translation is CASSQVYNDGELFF.

V usage is TRBV27 and J usage is TRBJ2-7; the D is unclear. The germline gives CDR1 MNHEY, CDR2 SMNVEV (reference sequence). Trimming removed 3 bases at V and 2 bases at J, with 11 bases between. The length of the CDR3 is 14 residues. CDR3 loop: CASSFLYGPYEQYF. Written as DNA, the CDR3 is TGTGCCAGCAGTTTCCTCTACGGTCCCTACGAGCAGTACTTC.

The chain uses TRBV6-6 and TRBJ2-7; TRBD2 is a possible D gene (6 bases). The CDR3 runs to 14 residues. Trimming shortened V by 8 bases and J by 2 bases, and 16 bases separated the two germline ends. Germline assignment: CDR1 MNHNY and CDR2 SVGAGI (reference sequence). CDR3 coding DNA: TGTGCCAGCCTCCCGAGAAGCGGGCCCTACGAGCAGTACTTC. It yields the protein CASLPRSGPYEQYF.

This chain connects TRBV7-2 to TRBJ2-5; D possibly corresponds to TRBD1 (5 bases). The CDR3 has 14 amino acids. The germline gives CDR1 SGHTA, CDR2 FQGNSA. Deletions cut 5 bases from V and 5 bases from J, with 15 bases between. CDR3 coding DNA: TGTGCCAGCAGCCGGACATTTTCTTTGGAGACCCAGTACTTC. It specifies CASSRTFSLETQYF.

The genes are TRBV19 and TRBJ1-5; D is ambiguous. CDR1 and CDR2 (germline): LNHDA, SQIVND (reference sequence). The CDR3 covers 13 residues. Trimming removed 0 bases at V and 11 bases at J, with 11 bases between. This chain's CDR3 is CASSIDQTAAQHF. CDR3 nucleotides: TGTGCCAGTAGTATAGACCAGACTGCGGCCCAGCATTTT.

The DNA of the CDR3 is TGCGCCAGCAGCTTGGAGCAGGGCGCGACCGGAGAGACCCAGTACTTC. The encoded protein is CASSLEQGATGETQYF. V usage is TRBV5-1 and J usage is TRBJ2-5; tentatively, D is TRBD1 (5 bases). Trimming stripped 0 bases from V and 4 bases from J, with 16 bases between. This CDR3 is built from 16 residues. Germline V CDR1 and CDR2: SGHRS, YFSETQ.

The V gene is TRBV30, the J gene TRBJ1-1; possibly TRBD1 for D (5 bases). V gave up 1 base and J gave up 6 bases, with 12 bases separating them. The length of the CDR3 is 13 residues. CDR1 and CDR2 from the germline V gene are GTSNPN and SVGIG (reference sequence). The CDR3 is CAWSDGAPAEAFF. As DNA, the CDR3 is TGTGCCTGGAGTGATGGGGCGCCGGCTGAAGCTTTCTTT.

This chain links TRBV24-1 with TRBJ1-6; perhaps TRBD1 as D (6 bases). Germline V gives CDR1 KGHDR, CDR2 SFDVKD. This CDR3 spans 17 amino acids. V dropped 8 bases and J dropped 9 bases, with 25 bases sitting between them. DNA for the CDR3: TGTGCCACCACCTGGGGTCGGGACACCCGGCCGTGTTCACCCCTCCACTTT. It is translated as CATTWGRDTRPCSPLHF.

In DNA form, the CDR3 reads TGTGCCAGCAGCTTGGCGGTAGGGGATCAGCCCCAGCATTTT. Residues: CASSLAVGDQPQHF. This chain joins TRBV5-5 and TRBJ1-5, with D perhaps matching TRBD1 (5 bases). This CDR3 contains 14 residues. Germline CDR1 SGHKS, CDR2 YYEKEE (reference sequence). Trimming shortened V by 0 bases and J by 5 bases, and 9 bases separated the two germline ends. The full variable domain, its missing parts supplied by reference TRBV5-5 and TRBJ1-5, is DAGVTQSPTHLIKTRGQQVTLRCSPISGHKSVSWYQQVLGQGPQFIFQYYEKEERGRGNFPDRFSARQFPNYSSELNVNALLLGDSALYLCASSLAVGDQPQHFGDGTRLSIL.

V gene TRBV10-3 combines with J gene TRBJ1-1; D is perhaps TRBD1 (6 bases). This CDR3 is 13 amino acids long. The germline V gene has CDR1 ENHRY and CDR2 SYGVKD. Trimming cost V 11 bases and J 0 bases, with 13 bases left between them. Here the CDR3 DNA reads TGTGCCGTCAAGGGGGGGGTGAACACTGAAGCTTTCTTT. Residues: CAVKGGVNTEAFF.

The chain joins TRBV15 to TRBJ1-3; TRBD1 might be the D (5 bases). The CDR3 runs 16 residues. V was shortened by 1 base and J by 0 bases, with 10 bases between the two germline ends. Germline lookup yields CDR1 LNHNV and CDR2 YYDKDF (reference sequence). The CDR3: CATSRAKGFSGNTIYF. The CDR3 DNA is TGTGCCACCAGCAGAGCGAAGGGGTTCTCTGGAAACACCATATATTTT. The complete variable domain, with remaining parts taken from reference TRBV15 and TRBJ1-3, reads DAMVIQNPRYQVTQFGKPVTLSCSQTLNHNVMYWYQQKSSQAPKLLFHYYDKDFNNEADTPDNFQSRRPNTSFCFLDIRSPGLGDTAMYLCATSRAKGFSGNTIYFGEGSWLTVV.

The chain uses TRBV27 and TRBJ1-1; 8 bases agree with TRBD1. Trimming took 6 bases from V and 5 from J; bases not matched to a gene: 11. CDR1 MNHEY and CDR2 SMNVEV come from the germline V gene (reference sequence). The CDR3 is 15 residues long. DNA for the CDR3: TGTGCCAGCAGCGAATTAGGACAGGGAAGGACTGAAGCTTTCTTT. Its protein product is CASSELGQGRTEAFF.

The gene calls are TRBV18 and TRBJ1-4; 8 bases are shared with TRBD1. V lost 3 bases and J lost 8; bases outside the gene matches: 5. The CDR3 runs to 14 residues. In germline, CDR1 is KGHSH, CDR2 LQKENI. The CDR3 DNA sequence: TGTGCCAGCTCACCGGACAGGGCGGGAGAAAAACTGTTTTTT. It codes for CASSPDRAGEKLFF.

The gene calls are TRBV6-4 and TRBJ2-7, with D hard to call. Trimming shortened V by 7 bases and J by 6 bases, and 25 bases separated the two germline ends. The CDR3 is 16 residues long. Per germline, CDR1 MRHNA and CDR2 SNTAGT. The CDR3 DNA reads TGTGCCAGCAAATTTTATTCCGCCCTGCAGGTTGCCGAGCAGTACGTC. Residues: CASKFYSALQVAEQYV.

In the case of this clone: The junction departs from the called germline gene at one end, perhaps through a read error. V and J are TRBV6-5 and TRBJ1-2; D is possibly TRBD1 (5 bases). Germline CDR1 is MNHEY and CDR2 is SVGAGI. The CDR3 covers 12 residues. The DNA of the CDR3 is TGTGCCAGCCGGGGGAATGACTACGGCTACACCTTC. Translating gives CASRGNDYGYTF.

This clone was seen only once. The chain couples TRBV3-1 (or the pseudogene TRBV3-2) to TRBJ2-6, with D unresolved. CDR1 is LGHDT, CDR2 YNNKEL, per germline (reference sequence). V dropped 2 bases and J dropped 0 bases, with 5 bases sitting between them. This CDR3 is 15 amino acids long. The CDR3 sequence is CASSQTRSGANVLTF. The DNA of the CDR3 is TGTGCCAGCAGCCAAACTCGCTCTGGGGCCAACGTCCTGACTTTC.

CDR3 sequence: CAWTGATNTEAFF. Written as DNA, the CDR3 is TGTGCCTGGACAGGGGCCACAAACACTGAAGCTTTCTTT. J is TRBJ1-1 and V is TRBV30, with D maybe TRBD1 (6 bases). The CDR3 contains 13 residues. Trimming took 4 bases from V and 2 from J, leaving 11 bases between them. Germline V gene sequence: CDR1 GTSNPN, CDR2 SVGIG (reference sequence). Full variable domain (rest looked up from reference TRBV30 and TRBJ1-1): SQTIHQWPATLVQPVGSPLSLECTVEGTSNPNLYWYRQAAGRGLQLLFYSVGIGQISSEVPQNLSASRPQDRQFILSSKKLLLSDSGFYLCAWTGATNTEAFFGQGTRLTVV.

The chain employs TRBV6-2 or TRBV6-3 and TRBJ1-1; 8 nucleotides line up with TRBD1. Trimming removed 5 bases from V and 5 bases from J; junction bases left unmatched: 10. Germline CDR1 reads MNHEY; CDR2 reads SVGEGT. The CDR3 length is 15 residues. The CDR3: CASSDPGQGGTEAFF. CDR3 in DNA: TGTGCCAGCAGTGACCCCGGACAGGGAGGGACTGAAGCTTTCTTT.

V usage is TRBV3-1 (or the pseudogene TRBV3-2) and J usage is TRBJ2-1; TRBD1 agrees at 8 bases. Germline V gives CDR1 LGHDT, CDR2 YNNKEL (reference sequence). The CDR3 totals 12 residues. V shed 7 bases and J 8 bases; nucleotides not matched to a gene: 4. The CDR3 is CASNLTGDEQFF. CDR3 in DNA: TGTGCCAGCAACCTGACAGGGGATGAGCAGTTCTTC.

The genes are TRBV12-5 and TRBJ1-1; D may be TRBD1 (5 bases). The V end was cut by 5 bases, the J end by 5 bases, with 15 bases between. Germline assignment: CDR1 LGHNT and CDR2 FRNRAP. This CDR3 is 14 amino acids long. The CDR3 spells CASGLQGIGTEAFF. The CDR3 DNA is TGTGCTAGTGGTCTCCAGGGAATTGGGACTGAAGCTTTCTTT. Full variable domain (remainder filled in from reference TRBV12-5 and TRBJ1-1): DARVTQTPRHKVTEMGQEVTMRCQPILGHNTVFWYRQTMMQGLELLAYFRNRAPLDDSGMPKDRFSAEMPDATLATLKIQPSEPRDSAVYFCASGLQGIGTEAFFGQGTRLTVV.

This chain connects TRBV29-1 to TRBJ1-1, with 8 positions matching TRBD1. The CDR3 extends over 12 amino acids. Per germline, CDR1 SQVTM and CDR2 ANQGSEA. V trimming: 6 bases; J trimming: 7 bases; junction bases outside the gene matches: 7. CDR3 bases: TGCAGCGTAAGTCAGGGGGCCCTTGAAGCTTTCTTT. Amino acid sequence: CSVSQGALEAFF.